This TCR beta chain derives from a study of blood T cell repertoires in COVID-19. Authors' methods: Nucleated cell counts were estimated from reference gene primer amplification. Assay: immunoSEQ multiplex PCR; the TCRdb copy retains only in-frame clones and omits some. D and trimming were read from the DNA, whereas the V and J calls and clone size are those reported in that table. The sample includes 12,000 to 15,000 clones, approximately 87% of them seen just once. Germline trimming cut 7 bases from V and 5 bases from J; bases unmatched to any gene: 11. Germline CDR1 reads MDHEN; CDR2 reads SYDVKM. The CDR3 is 15 amino acids.

V usage is TRBV28 and J usage is TRBJ2-3, with 8 bases matching TRBD2. The TCR originated in a man between 40 and 49 years old with active or convalescent COVID-19. Sequencing was done on a sample of peripheral blood. Here the CDR3 DNA reads TGTGCCAGCATTATGCGGGGGGCCTTTGAAGATACGCAGTATTTT. Its translation is CASIMRGAFEDTQYF. Supplemented by reference TRBV28 and TRBJ2-3, the full variable domain reads DVKVTQSSRYLVKRTGEKVFLECVQDMDHENMFWYRQDPGLGLRLIYFSYDVKMKEKGDIPEGYSVSREKKERFSLILESASTNQTSMYLCASIMRGAFEDTQYFGPGTRLTVL.